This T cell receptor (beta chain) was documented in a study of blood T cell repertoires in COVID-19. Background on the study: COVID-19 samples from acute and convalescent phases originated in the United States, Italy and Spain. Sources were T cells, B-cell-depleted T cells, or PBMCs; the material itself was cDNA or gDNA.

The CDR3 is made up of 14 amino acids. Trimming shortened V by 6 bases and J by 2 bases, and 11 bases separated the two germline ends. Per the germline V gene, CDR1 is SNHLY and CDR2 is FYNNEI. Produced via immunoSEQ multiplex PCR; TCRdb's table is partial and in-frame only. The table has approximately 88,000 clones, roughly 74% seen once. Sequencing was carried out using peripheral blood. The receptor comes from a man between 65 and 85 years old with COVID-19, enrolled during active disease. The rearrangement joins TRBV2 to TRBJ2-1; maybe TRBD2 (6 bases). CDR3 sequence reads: CASRGLAAYNEQFF. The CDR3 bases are TGTGCCAGCAGAGGGTTAGCGGCCTACAATGAGCAGTTCTTC. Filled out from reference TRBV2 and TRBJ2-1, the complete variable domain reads EPEVTQTPSHQVTQMGQEVILRCVPISNHLYFYWYRQILGQKVEFLVSFYNNEISEKSEIFDDQFSVERPDGSNFTLKIRSTKLEDSAMYFCASRGLAAYNEQFFGPGTRLTVL.